This T cell receptor (beta chain) was identified during a study of CD8 T cells in ankylosing spondylitis. Overall study results and limits: Clones linked to the disease showed a CD8+ phenotype. They occurred at relatively low frequencies in peripheral blood. Some motif variants were previously reported in reactive arthritis synovial fluid and blood. As reported, disease-linked clones showed significant enrichment in matched ankylosing spondylitis synovial fluid. A TCR beta motif made of about eight highly homologous variants seemed typical of ankylosing spondylitis blood.

The CDR3 totals 14 residues. Germline V CDR1 and CDR2: MNHEY, SVGAGI. Trimming removed 0 bases at V and 6 bases at J, with 8 bases between. With respect to this clonotype: Its antigen remains unknown.

TCRdb reprocessed the 5' RACE reads with MiXCR, giving one entry per CDR3 protein. This table holds nearly 250,000 distinct CDR3 sequences, around 32% found once. The V gene is TRBV6-5, the J gene TRBJ2-2; no clear D. The TCR comes from a male donor with ankylosing spondylitis or in good health (not recorded which). What was sequenced was blood, either unsorted or a sorted T cell fraction (not recorded which). This CDR3 reads CASSYSGIPGELFF. The DNA of the CDR3 is TGTGCCAGCAGTTACTCTGGTATCCCCGGGGAGCTGTTTTTT.